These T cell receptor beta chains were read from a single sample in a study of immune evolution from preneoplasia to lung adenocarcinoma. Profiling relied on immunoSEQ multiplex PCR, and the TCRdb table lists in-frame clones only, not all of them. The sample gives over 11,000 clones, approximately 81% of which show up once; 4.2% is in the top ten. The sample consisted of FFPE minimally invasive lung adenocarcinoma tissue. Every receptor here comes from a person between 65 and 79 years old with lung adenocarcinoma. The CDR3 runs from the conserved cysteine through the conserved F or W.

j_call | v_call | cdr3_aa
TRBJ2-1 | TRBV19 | CASSIQGARNEQFF
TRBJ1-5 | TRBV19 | CASSIGVSNQPQHF
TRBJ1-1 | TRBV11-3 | CASSPRTGGTEAFF
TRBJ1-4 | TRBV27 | CASSAAGATNEKLFF
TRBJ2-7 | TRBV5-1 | CASSPGDRSYEQYF
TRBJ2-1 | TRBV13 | CASSLVYAGEGNEQFF
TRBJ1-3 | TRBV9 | CASSVETGGNTIYF
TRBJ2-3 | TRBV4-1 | CASSQDGPGQGTDTQYF
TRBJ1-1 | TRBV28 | CASSLRRAYEAFF
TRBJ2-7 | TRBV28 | CASSPPGGEQYF
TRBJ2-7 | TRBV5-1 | CASSFTGYEQYF
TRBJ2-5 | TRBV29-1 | CSVELRIVETQYF
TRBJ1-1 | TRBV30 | CAWSRLQGGAFF
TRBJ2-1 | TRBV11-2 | CASSDGQYNEQFF